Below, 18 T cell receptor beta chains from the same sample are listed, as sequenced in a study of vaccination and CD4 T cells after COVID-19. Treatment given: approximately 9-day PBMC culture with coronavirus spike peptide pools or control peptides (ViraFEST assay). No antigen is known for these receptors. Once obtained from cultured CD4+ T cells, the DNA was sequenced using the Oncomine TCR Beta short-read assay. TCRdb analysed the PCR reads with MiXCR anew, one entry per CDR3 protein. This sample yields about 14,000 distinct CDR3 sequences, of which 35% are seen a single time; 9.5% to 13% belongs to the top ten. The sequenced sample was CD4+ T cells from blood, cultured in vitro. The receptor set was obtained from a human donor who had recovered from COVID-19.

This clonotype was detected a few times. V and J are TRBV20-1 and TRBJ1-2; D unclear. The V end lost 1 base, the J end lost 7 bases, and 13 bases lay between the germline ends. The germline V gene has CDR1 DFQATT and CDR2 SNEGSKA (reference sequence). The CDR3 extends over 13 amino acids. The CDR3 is CSARVRGSGGYTF. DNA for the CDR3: TGCAGTGCTAGAGTCAGAGGGTCTGGTGGCTACACCTTC.

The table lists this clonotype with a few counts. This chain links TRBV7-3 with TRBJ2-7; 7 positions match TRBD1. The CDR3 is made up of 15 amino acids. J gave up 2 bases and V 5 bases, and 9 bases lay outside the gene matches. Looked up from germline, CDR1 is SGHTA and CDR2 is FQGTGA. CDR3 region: CASSGSRDSPYEQYF. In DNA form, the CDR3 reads TGTGCCAGCAGCGGATCCCGGGACAGCCCCTACGAGCAGTACTTC.

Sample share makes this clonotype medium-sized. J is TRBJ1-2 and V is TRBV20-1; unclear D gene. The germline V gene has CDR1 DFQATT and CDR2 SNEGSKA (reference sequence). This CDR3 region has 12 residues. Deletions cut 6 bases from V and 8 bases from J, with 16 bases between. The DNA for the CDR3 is TGCAGTGCCCGCGTACGGTTTGGAGGCTACACCTTC. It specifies CSARVRFGGYTF.

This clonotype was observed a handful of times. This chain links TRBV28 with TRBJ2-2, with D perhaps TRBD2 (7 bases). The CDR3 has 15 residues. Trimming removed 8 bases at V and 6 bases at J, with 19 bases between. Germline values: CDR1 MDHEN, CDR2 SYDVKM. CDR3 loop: CASLGTGGRAGELFF. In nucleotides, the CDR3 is TGTGCCAGCCTCGGAACGGGGGGCAGGGCCGGGGAGCTGTTTTTT.

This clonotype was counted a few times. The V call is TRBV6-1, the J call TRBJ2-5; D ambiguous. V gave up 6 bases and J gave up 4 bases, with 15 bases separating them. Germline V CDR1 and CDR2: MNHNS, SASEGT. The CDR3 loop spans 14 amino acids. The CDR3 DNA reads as TGTGCCAGCAGATCTAGACAATCCGGAGAGACCCAGTACTTC. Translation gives CASRSRQSGETQYF.

CDR3 DNA sequence: TGTGCCACCAGTGATTCGACAGGAGGGGAGGAAAAACTGTTTTTT. Its protein product is CATSDSTGGEEKLFF. The chain combines TRBV24-1 with TRBJ1-4; D perhaps matches TRBD1 (6 bases). The CDR3 length is 15 residues. Germline V lookup: CDR1 KGHDR, CDR2 SFDVKD. Trimming removed 2 bases from V and 8 bases from J, with 14 bases in between.

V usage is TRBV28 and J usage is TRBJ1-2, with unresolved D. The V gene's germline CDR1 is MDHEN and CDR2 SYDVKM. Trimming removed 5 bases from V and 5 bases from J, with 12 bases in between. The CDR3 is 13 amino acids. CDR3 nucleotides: TGTGCCAGCAGTACCATCGGCGGGTATGGCTACACCTTC. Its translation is CASSTIGGYGYTF.

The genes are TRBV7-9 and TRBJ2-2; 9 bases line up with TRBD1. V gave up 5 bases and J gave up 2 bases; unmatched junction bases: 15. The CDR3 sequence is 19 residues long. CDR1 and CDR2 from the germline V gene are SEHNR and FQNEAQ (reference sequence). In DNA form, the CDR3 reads TGTGCCAGCAGCGGGGACAGGGCGAGAGCGGGACGAAACACCGGGGAGCTGTTTTTT. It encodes CASSGDRARAGRNTGELFF. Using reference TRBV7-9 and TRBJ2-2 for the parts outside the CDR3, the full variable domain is DTGVSQNPRHKITKRGQNVTFRCDPISEHNRLYWYRQTLGQGPEFLTYFQNEAQLEKSRLLSDRFSAERPKGSFSTLEIQRTEQGDSAMYLCASSGDRARAGRNTGELFFGEGSRLTVL.

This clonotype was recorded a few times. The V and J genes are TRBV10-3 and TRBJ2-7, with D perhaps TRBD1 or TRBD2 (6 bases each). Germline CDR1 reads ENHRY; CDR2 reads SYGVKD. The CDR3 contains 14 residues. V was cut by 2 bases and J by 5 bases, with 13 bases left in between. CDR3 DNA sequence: TGTGCCATCAGTGAGCAGGGGCCGGGAGACGAGCAGTACTTC. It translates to CAISEQGPGDEQYF.

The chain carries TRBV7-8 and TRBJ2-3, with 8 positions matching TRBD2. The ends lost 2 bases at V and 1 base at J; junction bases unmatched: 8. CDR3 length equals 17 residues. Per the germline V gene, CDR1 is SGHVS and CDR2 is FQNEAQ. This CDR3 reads CASSLRFSAGGTDTQYF. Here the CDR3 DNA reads TGTGCCAGCAGCTTACGTTTTTCAGCGGGAGGCACAGATACGCAGTATTTT.

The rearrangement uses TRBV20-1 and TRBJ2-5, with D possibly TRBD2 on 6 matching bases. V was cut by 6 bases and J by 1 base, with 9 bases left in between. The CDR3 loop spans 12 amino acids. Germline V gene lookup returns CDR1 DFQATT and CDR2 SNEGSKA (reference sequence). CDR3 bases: TGCAGTGCAAGGAGGGGCCAAGAGACCCAGTACTTC. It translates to CSARRGQETQYF.

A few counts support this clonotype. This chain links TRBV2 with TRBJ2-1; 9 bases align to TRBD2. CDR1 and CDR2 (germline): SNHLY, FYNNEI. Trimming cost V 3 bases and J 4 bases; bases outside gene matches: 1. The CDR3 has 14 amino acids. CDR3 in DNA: TGTGCCAGCAGTGACACTAGCGGGTACAATGAGCAGTTCTTC. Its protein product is CASSDTSGYNEQFF.

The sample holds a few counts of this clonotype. The CDR3 DNA sequence: TGTGCCAGCAGTGAAAGGGCAGGGGAGCGGGGGACCCAGTACTTC. Translated: CASSERAGERGTQYF. The V call is TRBV6-1, the J call TRBJ2-5; possible D gene TRBD2, 7 bases. The CDR3 spans 15 residues. The V gene's germline CDR1 is MNHNS and CDR2 SASEGT. V was shortened by 2 bases and J by 7 bases, with 17 bases between the two germline ends.

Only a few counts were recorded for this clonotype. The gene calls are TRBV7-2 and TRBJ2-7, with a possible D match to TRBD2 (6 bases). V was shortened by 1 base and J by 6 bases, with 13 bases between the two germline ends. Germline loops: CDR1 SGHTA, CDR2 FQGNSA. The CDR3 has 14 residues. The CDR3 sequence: CASSLEGYGGEQYF. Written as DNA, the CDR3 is TGTGCCAGCAGCTTAGAGGGATACGGGGGCGAGCAGTACTTC.

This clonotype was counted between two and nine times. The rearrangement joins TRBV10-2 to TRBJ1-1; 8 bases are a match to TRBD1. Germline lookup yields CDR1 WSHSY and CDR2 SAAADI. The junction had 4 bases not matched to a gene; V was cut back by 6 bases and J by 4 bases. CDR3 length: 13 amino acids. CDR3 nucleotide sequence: TGCGCCAGCAGCGAACAGGGGGGCACTGAAGCTTTCTTT. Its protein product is CASSEQGGTEAFF.

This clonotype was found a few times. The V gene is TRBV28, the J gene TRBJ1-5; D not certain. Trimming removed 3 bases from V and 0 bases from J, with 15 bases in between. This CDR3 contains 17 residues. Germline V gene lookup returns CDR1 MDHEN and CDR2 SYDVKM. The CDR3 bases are TGTGCCAGCAGTTTCTCCAGATATGGCCGTAGCAATCAGCCCCAGCATTTT. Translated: CASSFSRYGRSNQPQHF.

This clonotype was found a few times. The CDR3 reads CASSSQGGDSPLHF. The CDR3 DNA reads as TGTGCCAGCAGCTCACAGGGGGGGGATTCACCCCTCCACTTT. This chain connects TRBV11-2 to TRBJ1-6; 8 bases agree with TRBD1. The CDR3 runs to 14 residues. V lost 4 bases and J lost 8; bases outside the gene matches: 4. The V gene's germline CDR1 is SGHAT and CDR2 FQNNGV. Using reference TRBV11-2 and TRBJ1-6 for the parts outside the CDR3, the full variable domain is EAGVAQSPRYKIIEKRQSVAFWCNPISGHATLYWYQQILGQGPKLLIQFQNNGVVDDSQLPKDRFSAERLKGVDSTLKIQPAKLEDSAVYLCASSSQGGDSPLHFGNGTRLTVT.

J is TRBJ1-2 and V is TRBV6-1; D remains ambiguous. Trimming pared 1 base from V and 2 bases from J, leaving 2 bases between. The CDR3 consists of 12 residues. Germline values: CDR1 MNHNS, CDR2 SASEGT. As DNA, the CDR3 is TGTGCCAGCAGTGAAGGAAACTATGGCTACACCTTC. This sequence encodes CASSEGNYGYTF.